This T cell receptor beta chain appears in the sequencing data of a study of T-cell reconstitution after alpha-beta-depleted transplantation in children. Germline V gene data show CDR1 as DFQATT and CDR2 as SNEGSKA (reference sequence). Trimming pared 5 bases from V and 2 bases from J, leaving 10 bases between. The CDR3 sequence is 13 residues long. Overall study findings and caveats: The study reportedly traced alpha-beta T cells about two months after transplant to several hundred expanded graft clones. High day-60 TCRbeta diversity in some patients came from surviving recipient T cells and thymic progenitors. T-cell counts and diversity at one year post-transplant came mainly from newly produced T cells.

Unique molecular identifiers tagged the TCRbeta library. TCRdb analysed the PCR reads with MiXCR anew, one entry per CDR3 protein. The table shows 250,000 or so distinct CDR3 sequences, with 20% to 30% occurring only once. This clonotype was counted a few times. Its antigen is unidentified. This TCR came from a female patient younger than 10 who had a stem cell transplant for congenital amegakaryocytic thrombocytopenia, so the T cells may come from the graft donor. The source material was PBMCs, mostly from graft donor cells, sampled 360 days after TCRalphabeta/CD19-depleted stem cell transplant. The J gene is TRBJ1-5, the V gene TRBV20-1; D is possibly TRBD1 (5 bases). The DNA of the CDR3 is TGCAGTGCTGGGGGATTCGGCAATCAGCCCCAGCATTTT. Translation gives CSAGGFGNQPQHF.